A single T cell receptor beta chain is shown here with its context. This clone showed up many times. The antigen it recognizes is unknown. Nothing much larger sits one base from this clone, and base qualities are not available. V sheds 0 bases and J sheds 6 bases, leaving 6 bases between their ends. The CDR3 numbers 12 residues from cysteine through phenylalanine. Here the CDR3 DNA is all that survives: 36 bases in frame from base 1. In the germline V gene, CDR1 corresponds to SGHDN and CDR2 to FVKESK. The data are from a study of metastatic and nonmetastatic thyroid tumors (dated by TCRdb to the early 2020s). Background for the entire study: Repertoires were compared across peripheral blood and tumor or nodule tissue samples from malignant and benign thyroid patients.

What the work shows at the level of the full study, not this receptor alone: In both blood and tumor samples, TCR beta diversity was reported to be significantly higher in malignant tumors than in benign nodules.

No treatment had been received by any patient before thyroid surgery. The study retrospectively analysed patient clinical samples collected from the early 2010s to the late 2010s using T-cell receptor beta sequencing. Library preparation used PCR. Instrument used: Illumina HiSeq 4000. High-throughput sequencing was used to profile the CDR3 region of the TCR beta-chain in every patient. The authors processed their data as follows. A classifier to discriminate distant-metastatic papillary thyroid cancer patients was built from CDR3 differences across clinicopathological groups. The Shannon index was used to measure repertoire diversity, and the Morisita-Horn index was used to measure how similar tumor and blood repertoires were. TCRdb handled the public reads itself, with Q25 trimming in fastp and clone calling in MiXCR, and kept productive beta chains. The V and J calls and clone size come from TCRdb's table, not from the authors' own analysis. The sample table shows 15,000 to 20,000 clones, and approximately 22% are seen once. 10% of the sample goes to the ten largest clones.

The rearranged chain carries TRBV14 and TRBJ2-7; the D gene is perhaps TRBD2, on 5 matching bases. This clonotype was sampled from a male donor with papillary thyroid cancer or a benign thyroid nodule (not recorded which). Some clones in this sample may be carry-over from other donors' samples. Material for sequencing was tumor tissue. The nucleotide sequence reads as follows: TGTGCCAGCAGCCAAGATGCGGGCGAGCAGTACTTC. Its protein product is CASSQDAGEQYF.